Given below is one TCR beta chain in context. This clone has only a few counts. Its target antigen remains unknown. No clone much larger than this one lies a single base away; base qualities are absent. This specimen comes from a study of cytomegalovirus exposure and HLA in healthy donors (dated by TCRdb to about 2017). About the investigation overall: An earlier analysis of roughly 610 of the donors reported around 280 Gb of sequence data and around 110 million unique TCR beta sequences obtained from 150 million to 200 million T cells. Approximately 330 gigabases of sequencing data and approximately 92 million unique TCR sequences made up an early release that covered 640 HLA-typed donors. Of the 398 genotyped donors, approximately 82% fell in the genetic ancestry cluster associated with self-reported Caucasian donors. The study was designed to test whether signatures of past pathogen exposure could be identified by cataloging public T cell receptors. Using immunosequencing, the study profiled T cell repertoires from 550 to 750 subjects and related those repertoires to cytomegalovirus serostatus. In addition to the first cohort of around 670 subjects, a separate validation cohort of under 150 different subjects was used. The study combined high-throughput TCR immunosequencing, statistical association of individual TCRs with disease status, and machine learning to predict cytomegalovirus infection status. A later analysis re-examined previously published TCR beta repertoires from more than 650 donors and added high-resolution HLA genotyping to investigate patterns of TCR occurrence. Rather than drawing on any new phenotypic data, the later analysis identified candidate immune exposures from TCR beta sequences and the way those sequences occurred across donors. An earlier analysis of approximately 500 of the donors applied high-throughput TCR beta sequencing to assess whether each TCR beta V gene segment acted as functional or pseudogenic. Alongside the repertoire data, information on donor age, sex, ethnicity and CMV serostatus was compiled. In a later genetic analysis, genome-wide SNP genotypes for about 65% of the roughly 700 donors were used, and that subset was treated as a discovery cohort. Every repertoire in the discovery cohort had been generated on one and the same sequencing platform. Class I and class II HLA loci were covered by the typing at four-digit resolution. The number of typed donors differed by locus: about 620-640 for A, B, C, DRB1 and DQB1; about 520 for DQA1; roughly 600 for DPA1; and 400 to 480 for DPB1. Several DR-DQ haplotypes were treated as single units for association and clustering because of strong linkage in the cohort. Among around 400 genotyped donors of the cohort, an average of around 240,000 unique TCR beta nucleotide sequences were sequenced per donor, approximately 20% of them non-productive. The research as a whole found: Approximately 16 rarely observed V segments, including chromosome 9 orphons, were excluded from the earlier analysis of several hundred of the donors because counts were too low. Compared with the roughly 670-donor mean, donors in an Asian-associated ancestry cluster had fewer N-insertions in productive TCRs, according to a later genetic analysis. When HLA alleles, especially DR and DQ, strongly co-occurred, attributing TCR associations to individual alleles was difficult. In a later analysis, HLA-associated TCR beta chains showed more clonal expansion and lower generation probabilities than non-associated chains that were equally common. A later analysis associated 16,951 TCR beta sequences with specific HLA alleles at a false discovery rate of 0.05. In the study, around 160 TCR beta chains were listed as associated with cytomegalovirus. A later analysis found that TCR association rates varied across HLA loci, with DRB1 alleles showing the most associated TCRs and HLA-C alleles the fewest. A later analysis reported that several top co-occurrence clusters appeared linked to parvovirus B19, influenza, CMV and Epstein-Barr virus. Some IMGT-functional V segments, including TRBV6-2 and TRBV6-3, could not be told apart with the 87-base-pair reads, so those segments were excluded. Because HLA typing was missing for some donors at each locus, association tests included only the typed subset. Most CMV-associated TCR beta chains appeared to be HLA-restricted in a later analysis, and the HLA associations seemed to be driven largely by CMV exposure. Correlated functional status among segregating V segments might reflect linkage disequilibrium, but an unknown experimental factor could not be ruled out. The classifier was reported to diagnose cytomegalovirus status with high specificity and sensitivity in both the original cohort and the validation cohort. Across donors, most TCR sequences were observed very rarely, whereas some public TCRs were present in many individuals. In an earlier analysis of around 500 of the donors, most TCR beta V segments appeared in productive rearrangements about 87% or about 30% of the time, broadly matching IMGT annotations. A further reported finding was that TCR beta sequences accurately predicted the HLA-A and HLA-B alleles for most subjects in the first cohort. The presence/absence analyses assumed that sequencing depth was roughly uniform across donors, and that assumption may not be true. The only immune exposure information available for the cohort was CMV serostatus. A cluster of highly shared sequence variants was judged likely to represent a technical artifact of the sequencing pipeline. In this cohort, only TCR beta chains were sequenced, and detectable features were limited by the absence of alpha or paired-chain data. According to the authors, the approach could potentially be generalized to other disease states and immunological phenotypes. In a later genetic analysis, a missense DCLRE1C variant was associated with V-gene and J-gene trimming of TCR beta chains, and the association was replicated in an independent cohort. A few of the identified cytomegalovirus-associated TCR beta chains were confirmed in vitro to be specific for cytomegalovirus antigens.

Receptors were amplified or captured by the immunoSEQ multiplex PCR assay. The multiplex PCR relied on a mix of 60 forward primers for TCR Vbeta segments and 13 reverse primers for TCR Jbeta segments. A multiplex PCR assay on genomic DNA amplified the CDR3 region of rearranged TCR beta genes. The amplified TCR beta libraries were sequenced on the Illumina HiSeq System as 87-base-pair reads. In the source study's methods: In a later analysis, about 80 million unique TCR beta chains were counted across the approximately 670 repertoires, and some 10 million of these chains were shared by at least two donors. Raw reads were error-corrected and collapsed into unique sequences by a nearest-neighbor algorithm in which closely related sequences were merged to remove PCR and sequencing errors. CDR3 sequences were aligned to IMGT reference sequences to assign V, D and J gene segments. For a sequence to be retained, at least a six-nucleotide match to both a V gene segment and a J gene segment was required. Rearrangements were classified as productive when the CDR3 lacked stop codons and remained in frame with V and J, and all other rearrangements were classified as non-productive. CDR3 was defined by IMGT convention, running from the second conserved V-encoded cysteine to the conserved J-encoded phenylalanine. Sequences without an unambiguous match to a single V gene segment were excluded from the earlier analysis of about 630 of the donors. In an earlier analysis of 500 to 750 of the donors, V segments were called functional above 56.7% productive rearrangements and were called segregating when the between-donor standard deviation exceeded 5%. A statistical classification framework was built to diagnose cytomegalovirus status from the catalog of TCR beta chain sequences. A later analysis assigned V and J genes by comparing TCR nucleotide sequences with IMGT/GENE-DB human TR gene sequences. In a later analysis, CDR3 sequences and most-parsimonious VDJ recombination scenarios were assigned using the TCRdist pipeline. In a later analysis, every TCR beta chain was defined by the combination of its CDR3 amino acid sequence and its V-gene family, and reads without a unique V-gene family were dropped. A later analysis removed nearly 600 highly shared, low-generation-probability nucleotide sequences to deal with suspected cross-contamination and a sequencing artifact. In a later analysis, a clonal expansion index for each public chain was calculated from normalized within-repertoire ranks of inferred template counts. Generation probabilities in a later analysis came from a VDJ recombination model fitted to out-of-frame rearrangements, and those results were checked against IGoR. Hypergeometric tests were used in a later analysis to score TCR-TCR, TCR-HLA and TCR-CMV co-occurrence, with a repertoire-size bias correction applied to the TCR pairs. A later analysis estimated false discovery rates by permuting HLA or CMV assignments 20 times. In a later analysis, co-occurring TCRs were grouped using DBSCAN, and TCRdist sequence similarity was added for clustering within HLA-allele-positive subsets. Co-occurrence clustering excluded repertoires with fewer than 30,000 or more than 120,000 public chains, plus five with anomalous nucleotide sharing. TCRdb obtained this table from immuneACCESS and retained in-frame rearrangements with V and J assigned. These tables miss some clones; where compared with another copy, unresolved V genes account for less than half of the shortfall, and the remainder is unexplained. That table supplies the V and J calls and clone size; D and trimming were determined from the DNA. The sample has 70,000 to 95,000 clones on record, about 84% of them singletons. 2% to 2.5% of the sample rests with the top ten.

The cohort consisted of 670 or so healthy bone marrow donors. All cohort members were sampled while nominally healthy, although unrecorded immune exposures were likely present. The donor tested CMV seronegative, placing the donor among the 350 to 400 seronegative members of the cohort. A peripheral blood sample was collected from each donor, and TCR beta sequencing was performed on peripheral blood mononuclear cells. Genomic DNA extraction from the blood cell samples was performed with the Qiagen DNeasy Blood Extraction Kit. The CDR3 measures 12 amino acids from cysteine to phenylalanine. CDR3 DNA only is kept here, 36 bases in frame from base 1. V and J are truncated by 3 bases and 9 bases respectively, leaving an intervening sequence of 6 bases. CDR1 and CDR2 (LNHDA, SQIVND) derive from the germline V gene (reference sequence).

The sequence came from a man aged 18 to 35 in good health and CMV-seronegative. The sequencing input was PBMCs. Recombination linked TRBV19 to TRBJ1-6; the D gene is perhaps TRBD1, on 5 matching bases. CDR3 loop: CASSIGGSPLHF. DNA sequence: TGTGCCAGTAGTATCGGGGGTTCACCCCTCCACTTT.